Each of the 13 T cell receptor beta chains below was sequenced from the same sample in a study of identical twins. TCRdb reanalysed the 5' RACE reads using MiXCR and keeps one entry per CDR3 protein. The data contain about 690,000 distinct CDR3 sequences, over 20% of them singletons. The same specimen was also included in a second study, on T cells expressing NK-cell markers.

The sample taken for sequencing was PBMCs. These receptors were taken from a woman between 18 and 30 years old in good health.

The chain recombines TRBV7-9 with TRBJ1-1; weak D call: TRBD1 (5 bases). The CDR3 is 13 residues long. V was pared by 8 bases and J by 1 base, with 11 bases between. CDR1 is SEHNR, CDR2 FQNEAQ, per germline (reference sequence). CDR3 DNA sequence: TGTGCCAGCGCAATGGGGGGGAACACTGAAGCTTTCTTT. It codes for CASAMGGNTEAFF.

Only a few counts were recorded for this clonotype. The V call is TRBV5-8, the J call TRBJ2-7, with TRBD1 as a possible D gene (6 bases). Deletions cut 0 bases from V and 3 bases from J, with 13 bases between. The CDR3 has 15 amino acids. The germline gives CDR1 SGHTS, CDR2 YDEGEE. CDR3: CASSLGPQGYYEQYF. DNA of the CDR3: TGTGCCAGCAGCTTGGGACCACAGGGCTACTACGAGCAGTACTTC. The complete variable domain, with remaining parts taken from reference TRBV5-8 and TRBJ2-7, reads EAGVTQSPTHLIKTRGQQATLRCSPISGHTSVYWYQQALGLGLQFLLWYDEGEERNRGNFPPRFSGRQFPNYSSELNVNALELEDSALYLCASSLGPQGYYEQYFGPGTRLTVT.

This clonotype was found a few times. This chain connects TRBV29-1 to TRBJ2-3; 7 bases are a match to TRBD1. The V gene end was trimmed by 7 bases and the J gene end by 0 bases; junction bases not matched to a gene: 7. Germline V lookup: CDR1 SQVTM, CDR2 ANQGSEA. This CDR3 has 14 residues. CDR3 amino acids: CSGRTGESTDTQYF. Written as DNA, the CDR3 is TGCAGCGGACGAACAGGGGAGAGCACAGATACGCAGTATTTT.

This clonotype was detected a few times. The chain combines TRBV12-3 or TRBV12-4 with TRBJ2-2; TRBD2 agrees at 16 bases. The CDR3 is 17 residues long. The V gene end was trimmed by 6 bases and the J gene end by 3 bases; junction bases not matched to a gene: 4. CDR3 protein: CASRGLAGGPYTGELFF. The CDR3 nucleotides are TGTGCCAGCAGGGGACTAGCGGGGGGGCCGTACACCGGGGAGCTGTTTTTT.

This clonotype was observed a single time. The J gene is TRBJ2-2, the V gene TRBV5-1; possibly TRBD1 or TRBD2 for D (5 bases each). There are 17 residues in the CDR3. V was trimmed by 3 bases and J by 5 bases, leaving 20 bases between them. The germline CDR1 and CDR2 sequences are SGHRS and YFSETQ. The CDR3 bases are TGCGCCAGCAGCTCTGTACAAGGGACGACTCAAACCGGGGAGCTGTTTTTT. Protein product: CASSSVQGTTQTGELFF.

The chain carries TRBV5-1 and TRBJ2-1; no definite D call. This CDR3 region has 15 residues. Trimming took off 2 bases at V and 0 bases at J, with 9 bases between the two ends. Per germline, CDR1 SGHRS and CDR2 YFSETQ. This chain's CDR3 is CASSFQADSYNEQFF. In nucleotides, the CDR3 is TGCGCCAGCAGCTTCCAGGCGGACTCCTACAATGAGCAGTTCTTC.

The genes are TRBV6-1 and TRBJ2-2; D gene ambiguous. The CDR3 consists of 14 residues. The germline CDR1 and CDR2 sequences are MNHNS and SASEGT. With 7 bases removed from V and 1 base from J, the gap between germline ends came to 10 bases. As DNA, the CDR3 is TGTGCCAGCACGGATCCGGAGAACACCGGGGAGCTGTTTTTT. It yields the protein CASTDPENTGELFF.

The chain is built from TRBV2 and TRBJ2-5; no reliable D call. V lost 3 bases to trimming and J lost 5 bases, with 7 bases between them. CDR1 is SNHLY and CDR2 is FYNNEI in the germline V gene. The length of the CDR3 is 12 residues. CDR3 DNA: TGTGCCAGCAGTGAGTCATGGGAGACCCAGTACTTC. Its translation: CASSESWETQYF.

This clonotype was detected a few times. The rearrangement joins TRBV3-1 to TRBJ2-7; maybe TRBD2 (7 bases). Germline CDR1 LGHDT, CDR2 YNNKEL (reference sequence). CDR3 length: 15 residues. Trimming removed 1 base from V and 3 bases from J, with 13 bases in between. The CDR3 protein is CASSQAGGGNYEQYF. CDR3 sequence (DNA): TGTGCCAGCAGCCAAGCGGGGGGCGGCAACTACGAGCAGTACTTC.

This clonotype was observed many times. CDR3 protein: CAINAGGVSPLHF. The CDR3 DNA sequence: TGTGCCATCAATGCGGGCGGAGTATCACCCCTCCACTTT. V usage is TRBV10-3 and J usage is TRBJ1-6, with D unresolved. This CDR3 has 13 residues. Germline-derived CDR1 and CDR2 are ENHRY and SYGVKD. Trimming shortened V by 7 bases and J by 10 bases, and 14 bases separated the two germline ends.

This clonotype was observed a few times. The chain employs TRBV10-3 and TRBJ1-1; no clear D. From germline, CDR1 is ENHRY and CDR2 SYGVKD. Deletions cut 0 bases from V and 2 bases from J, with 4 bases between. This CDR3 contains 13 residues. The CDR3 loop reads CAISESRNTEAFF. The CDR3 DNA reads TGTGCCATCAGTGAGTCAAGAAACACTGAAGCTTTCTTT.

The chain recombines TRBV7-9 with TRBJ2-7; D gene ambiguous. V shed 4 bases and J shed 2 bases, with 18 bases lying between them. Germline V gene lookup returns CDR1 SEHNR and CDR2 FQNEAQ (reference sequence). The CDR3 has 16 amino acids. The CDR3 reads CASSWPGSKPTYEQYF. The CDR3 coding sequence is TGTGCCAGCAGCTGGCCCGGATCGAAACCTACCTACGAGCAGTACTTC. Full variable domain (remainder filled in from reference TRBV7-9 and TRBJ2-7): DTGVSQNPRHKITKRGQNVTFRCDPISEHNRLYWYRQTLGQGPEFLTYFQNEAQLEKSRLLSDRFSAERPKGSFSTLEIQRTEQGDSAMYLCASSWPGSKPTYEQYFGPGTRLTVT.

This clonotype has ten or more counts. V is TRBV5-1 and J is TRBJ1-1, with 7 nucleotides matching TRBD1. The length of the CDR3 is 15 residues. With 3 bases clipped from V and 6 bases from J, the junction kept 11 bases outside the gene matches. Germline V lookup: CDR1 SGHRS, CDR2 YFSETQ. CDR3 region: CASSSEPQGQAEAFF. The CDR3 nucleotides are TGCGCCAGCAGCTCCGAGCCACAGGGGCAAGCTGAAGCTTTCTTT.